These 28 T cell receptor beta chains were sequenced from one sample in a study of T cell changes during pregnancy in multiple sclerosis. Profiling relied on immunoSEQ multiplex PCR, and the TCRdb table lists in-frame clones only, not all of them. The sample consists of roughly 72,000 clones, 94% of them appearing once. The sample here was CD4+ T cells from peripheral blood mononuclear cells, taken after pregnancy. The receptor source for this set is a female donor with multiple sclerosis, enrolled in a pregnancy study.

The gene calls are TRBV18 and TRBJ2-7; 7 nucleotides line up with TRBD2. The germline CDR1 and CDR2 sequences are KGHSH and LQKENI. V gave up 2 bases and J gave up 3 bases; unmatched junction bases: 4. The CDR3 spans 14 residues. CDR3 region: CASSPSGALYEQYF. CDR3 nucleotide sequence: TGTGCCAGCTCACCAAGCGGGGCCCTCTACGAGCAGTACTTC.

The chain carries TRBV7-3 and TRBJ2-5, with 7 bases identical to TRBD1. Germline V gene lookup returns CDR1 SGHTA and CDR2 FQGTGA. V was pared by 2 bases and J by 3 bases, with 18 bases of the junction left unmatched. The CDR3 loop spans 19 amino acids. CDR3 sequence reads: CASSLHRQGEYSPKETQYF. The CDR3, as DNA: TGTGCCAGCAGCTTACATCGACAGGGCGAATACTCACCGAAAGAGACCCAGTACTTC.

The chain recombines TRBV10-3 with TRBJ1-2, with a tentative D call TRBD1 (5 bases). V lost 4 bases, J lost 6 bases, and 12 bases lay in between. Germline V CDR1 and CDR2: ENHRY, SYGVKD. The CDR3 runs 13 residues. In DNA form, the CDR3 reads TGTGCCATCAGTGTGGTCAGGGTAGATGGCTACACCTTC. It yields the protein CAISVVRVDGYTF.

The chain joins TRBV19 to TRBJ1-1; 9 nucleotides match TRBD1. This CDR3 comprises 15 residues. The germline CDR1 and CDR2 sequences are LNHDA and SQIVND (reference sequence). V gave up 6 bases and J gave up 4 bases; unmatched junction bases: 9. CDR3: CASRGDRVLSTEAFF. The CDR3 nucleotides read TGTGCCAGTAGGGGGGACAGGGTTTTGAGCACTGAAGCTTTCTTT.

The chain uses TRBV6-5 and TRBJ1-5, with 7 bases that match TRBD1. The CDR3 runs to 15 residues. J lost 0 bases, V lost 6 bases, and 5 bases had no gene match. Per the germline V gene, CDR1 is MNHEY and CDR2 is SVGAGI. Here the CDR3 reads CASSLGTASNQPQHF. The CDR3 coding sequence is TGTGCCAGCAGCTTAGGGACAGCTAGCAATCAGCCCCAGCATTTT.

V usage is TRBV5-6 and J usage is TRBJ2-3; 7 bases align to TRBD2. The CDR3 extends over 15 amino acids. V lost 1 base and J lost 4; bases outside the gene matches: 6. Germline values: CDR1 SGHDT, CDR2 YYEEEE. CDR3 sequence: CASSLSGNGPDTQYF. The CDR3 bases are TGTGCCAGCAGCTTGAGCGGGAACGGCCCAGATACGCAGTATTTT.

The chain joins TRBV5-1 to TRBJ2-3; TRBD2 agrees at 8 bases. Germline V gene data show CDR1 as SGHRS and CDR2 as YFSETQ. The CDR3 is 15 residues long. With 2 bases clipped from V and 0 bases from J, the junction kept 2 bases outside the gene matches. The DNA for the CDR3 is TGCGCCAGCAGCTTTAGCGGGGTGAGCACAGATACGCAGTATTTT. This gives the protein CASSFSGVSTDTQYF.

The chain uses TRBV5-4 and TRBJ2-1; 11 nucleotides align to TRBD2. Losses at the gene ends were 0 bases for V and 7 bases for J; bases not matched to a gene: 0. This CDR3 region has 14 residues. Germline V lookup: CDR1 SGHNT, CDR2 YYREEE (reference sequence). CDR3 residues: CASSLASGRNEQFF. DNA of the CDR3: TGTGCCAGCAGCTTGGCTAGCGGGAGGAATGAGCAGTTCTTC.

The chain recombines TRBV28 with TRBJ2-2; D perhaps matches TRBD1 (5 bases). Trimming removed 2 bases at V and 1 base at J, with 8 bases between. The length of the CDR3 is 15 residues. Germline V gene data show CDR1 as MDHEN and CDR2 as SYDVKM. This CDR3 is CASSLSQGNTGELFF. The CDR3 nucleotides are TGTGCCAGCAGTTTAAGTCAGGGGAACACCGGGGAGCTGTTTTTT.

This clone was counted once. The genes are TRBV16 and TRBJ1-4, with D uncertain. The CDR3 length is 16 residues. Looked up from germline, CDR1 is KGHSY and CDR2 is FQNENV. V lost 3 bases to trimming and J lost 2 bases, with 13 bases between them. The CDR3 loop is CASSHSVGGTNEKLFF. CDR3 nucleotide sequence: TGTGCCAGCAGCCACTCGGTGGGCGGGACTAATGAAAAACTGTTTTTT. Based on the CDR3 plus reference TRBV16 and TRBJ1-4, the full variable domain is GEEVAQTPKHLVRGEGQKAKLYCAPIKGHSYVFWYQQVLKNEFKFLISFQNENVFDETGMPKERFSAKCLPNSPCSLEIQATKLEDSAVYFCASSHSVGGTNEKLFFGSGTQLSVL.

This chain links TRBV7-2 with TRBJ2-7, with 10 positions matching TRBD2. This CDR3 contains 16 residues. Germline V gene data show CDR1 as SGHTA and CDR2 as FQGNSA. J lost 2 bases, V lost 4 bases, and 8 bases had no gene match. This chain's CDR3 is CASSSIAGGLPYEQYF. In DNA form, the CDR3 reads TGTGCCAGCAGCTCGATAGCGGGAGGTCTCCCCTACGAGCAGTACTTC.

V is TRBV7-2 and J is TRBJ2-7; D gene unclear. CDR1 SGHTA and CDR2 FQGNSA come from the germline V gene. This CDR3 is 15 amino acids long. Trimming pared 4 bases from V and 2 bases from J, leaving 15 bases between. CDR3: CASSSTSGATYEQYF. In DNA, the CDR3 is TGTGCCAGCAGCTCTACCTCGGGTGCCACCTACGAGCAGTACTTC.

This rearrangement joins TRBV27 to TRBJ2-3; TRBD1 agrees at 10 bases. V trimming: 4 bases; J trimming: 5 bases; junction bases outside the gene matches: 9. This CDR3 spans 16 amino acids. Germline V CDR1 and CDR2: MNHEY, SMNVEV (reference sequence). The CDR3 is CASSSPWTGGVDTQYF. CDR3 bases: TGTGCCAGCAGTTCCCCATGGACAGGGGGAGTAGATACGCAGTATTTT.

This chain connects TRBV5-6 to TRBJ2-3, with TRBD2 matching 9 bases. The V and J ends lost 3 bases and 1 base, in that order; junction bases with no gene match: 6. Germline CDR1 and CDR2: SGHDT and YYEEEE. The CDR3 has 16 amino acids. The CDR3 here is CASSSRRLAGTDTQYF. CDR3 nucleotides: TGTGCCAGCAGCTCTAGAAGACTAGCGGGCACAGATACGCAGTATTTT. Looking up the rest from reference TRBV5-6 and TRBJ2-3 gives the full variable domain: DAGVTQSPTHLIKTRGQQVTLRCSPKSGHDTVSWYQQALGQGPQFIFQYYEEEERQRGNFPDRFSGHQFPNYSSELNVNALLLGDSALYLCASSSRRLAGTDTQYFGPGTRLTVL.

The rearrangement uses TRBV7-8 and TRBJ2-2, with TRBD2 matching 7 bases. V trimming: 1 base; J trimming: 0 bases; junction bases outside the gene matches: 2. Looked up from germline, CDR1 is SGHVS and CDR2 is FQNEAQ. The CDR3 runs to 16 residues. CDR3 in amino acids: CASSLGLAANTGELFF. The CDR3 bases are TGTGCCAGCAGCTTAGGGCTAGCGGCGAACACCGGGGAGCTGTTTTTT.

The chain combines TRBV5-8 with TRBJ2-7, with TRBD1 identical over 7 bases. V lost 4 bases and J lost 5; bases outside the gene matches: 6. Germline V gives CDR1 SGHTS, CDR2 YDEGEE. There are 13 residues in the CDR3. The CDR3: CASSRQGINEQYF. CDR3 nucleotides: TGTGCCAGCAGCCGACAGGGTATCAACGAGCAGTACTTC.

The chain has TRBV6-5 and TRBJ2-1; 9 bases align to TRBD1. The CDR3 is 13 residues long. Germline trimming cut 6 bases from V and 9 bases from J; bases unmatched to any gene: 6. Germline assignment: CDR1 MNHEY and CDR2 SVGAGI. The CDR3 DNA is TGTGCCAGCAGGGACAGGGGAGAGGGTGAGCAGTTCTTC. Translating it yields CASRDRGEGEQFF.

This clone was observed once. The gene calls are TRBV5-1 and TRBJ1-2, with 9 bases fitting TRBD1. CDR3 length: 14 amino acids. V gave up 5 bases and J gave up 2 bases; unmatched junction bases: 4. Germline CDR1 and CDR2: SGHRS and YFSETQ. This CDR3 is CASRPTGGNYGYTF. As DNA, the CDR3 is TGCGCCAGCAGGCCCACAGGGGGCAACTATGGCTACACCTTC.

V is TRBV7-2 and J is TRBJ2-1; TRBD2 might be the D (5 bases). The CDR3 covers 14 residues. Germline-derived CDR1 and CDR2 are SGHTA and FQGNSA. Trimming took off 4 bases at V and 4 bases at J, with 11 bases between the two ends. This CDR3 reads CASSSPGSYNEQFF. The CDR3, as DNA: TGTGCCAGCAGCTCCCCGGGATCTTACAATGAGCAGTTCTTC.

The chain carries TRBV27 and TRBJ2-7, with D possibly being TRBD1 (6 bases). Germline lookup yields CDR1 MNHEY and CDR2 SMNVEV (reference sequence). The CDR3 sequence is 17 residues long. Between the trimmed V and J ends, which lost 7 bases and 5 bases, there was a span of 27 bases. CDR3 sequence (DNA): TGTGCCAGCAACAGAACTCCCGGGACAACTAAGAGCAACGAGCAGTACTTC. Translated: CASNRTPGTTKSNEQYF.

This clone appeared once. J is TRBJ1-3 and V is TRBV2; D perhaps matches TRBD1 (5 bases). The CDR3 is 15 amino acids. The germline CDR1 and CDR2 sequences are SNHLY and FYNNEI. V was shortened by 5 bases and J by 0 bases, with 11 bases between the two germline ends. The CDR3 reads CASSSTADSGNTIYF. DNA for the CDR3: TGTGCCAGCAGTTCGACAGCAGACTCTGGAAACACCATATATTTT. The full variable domain, with the rest looked up from reference TRBV2 and TRBJ1-3, is EPEVTQTPSHQVTQMGQEVILRCVPISNHLYFYWYRQILGQKVEFLVSFYNNEISEKSEIFDDQFSVERPDGSNFTLKIRSTKLEDSAMYFCASSSTADSGNTIYFGEGSWLTVV.

The rearrangement uses TRBV30 and TRBJ2-3; 12 bases map to TRBD1. J gave up 4 bases and V 5 bases, and 4 bases lay outside the gene matches. Germline lookup yields CDR1 GTSNPN and CDR2 SVGIG (reference sequence). The CDR3 covers 14 residues. In nucleotides, the CDR3 is TGTGCCTGGGGGGACAGGGGGCGTTCAGATACGCAGTATTTT. This codes for CAWGDRGRSDTQYF. Using reference TRBV30 and TRBJ2-3 for the parts outside the CDR3, the full variable domain is SQTIHQWPATLVQPVGSPLSLECTVEGTSNPNLYWYRQAAGRGLQLLFYSVGIGQISSEVPQNLSASRPQDRQFILSSKKLLLSDSGFYLCAWGDRGRSDTQYFGPGTRLTVL.

The chain has TRBV15 and TRBJ2-2; D ambiguous. Trimming cost V 7 bases and J 0 bases, with 12 bases left between them. CDR3 length equals 15 residues. Germline assignment: CDR1 LNHNV and CDR2 YYDKDF (reference sequence). This CDR3 reads CATTLSPSNTGELFF. In nucleotides, the CDR3 is TGTGCCACCACCTTATCCCCTTCGAACACCGGGGAGCTGTTTTTT.

This sequence joins TRBV5-4 and TRBJ1-3, with TRBD1 identical over 10 bases. The germline V gene has CDR1 SGHNT and CDR2 YYREEE (reference sequence). CDR3 size: 17 residues. The V segment lost 0 bases and the J segment 4 bases; nucleotides outside the gene matches: 7. CDR3 nucleotide sequence: TGTGCCAGCAGCTTGGATCGACAGGGGGCTGACGGAAACACCATATATTTT. Protein product: CASSLDRQGADGNTIYF.

V gene TRBV19 combines with J gene TRBJ1-1, with D tentatively TRBD1 (6 bases). The CDR3 is 13 residues long. The V end was cut by 7 bases, the J end by 4 bases, with 13 bases between. CDR1 is LNHDA and CDR2 is SQIVND in the germline V gene (reference sequence). The chain's CDR3 is CASKGEGTTEAFF. In nucleotides, the CDR3 is TGTGCCAGTAAGGGGGAGGGTACCACTGAAGCTTTCTTT.

The rearrangement joins TRBV18 to TRBJ1-1; tentatively, D is TRBD1 (5 bases). This CDR3 comprises 16 residues. From germline, CDR1 is KGHSH and CDR2 LQKENI. V was pared by 3 bases and J by 5 bases, with 19 bases between. The CDR3 loop is CASSPRMLGGETEAFF. The CDR3 DNA is TGTGCCAGCTCACCGCGTATGTTGGGGGGGGAGACTGAAGCTTTCTTT.

The rearrangement joins TRBV12-5 to TRBJ2-5; tentatively, D is TRBD1 (5 bases). This CDR3 region has 17 residues. Germline lookup yields CDR1 LGHNT and CDR2 FRNRAP. Trimming shortened V by 5 bases and J by 3 bases, and 22 bases separated the two germline ends. CDR3 residues: CASGPGMGPVSKETQYF. Here the CDR3 DNA reads TGTGCTAGTGGTCCAGGAATGGGGCCAGTCTCAAAAGAGACCCAGTACTTC. The whole variable domain, remainder taken from reference TRBV12-5 and TRBJ2-5, is DARVTQTPRHKVTEMGQEVTMRCQPILGHNTVFWYRQTMMQGLELLAYFRNRAPLDDSGMPKDRFSAEMPDATLATLKIQPSEPRDSAVYFCASGPGMGPVSKETQYFGPGTRLLVL.

The chain combines TRBV7-2 with TRBJ2-5; D possibly corresponds to TRBD1 (5 bases). This CDR3 is built from 14 residues. Germline V gene sequence: CDR1 SGHTA, CDR2 FQGNSA. V lost 1 base and J 2 bases, leaving 8 bases between the germline ends. The CDR3 is CASSLGGRQETQYF. CDR3 coding DNA: TGTGCCAGCAGCTTAGGGGGCAGACAAGAGACCCAGTACTTC.